The 29 T cell receptor beta chains below come from one sample, sequenced in a study of blood T cell repertoires in COVID-19. The data were produced by immunoSEQ multiplex PCR, yet TCRdb's version contains in-frame clones alone and is incomplete. The data show approximately 90,000 clones, 80% seen once. The material sequenced was peripheral blood. These receptors all stem from a woman of 80 years or more with acute or convalescent COVID-19.

This clone was seen a single time. The CDR3 loop is CASRGLAGSYEQYF. Written as DNA, the CDR3 is TGTGCCAGCAGGGGACTAGCGGGGTCCTACGAGCAGTACTTC. The chain joins TRBV6-5 to TRBJ2-7; 13 nucleotides align to TRBD2. This CDR3 has 14 residues. Unmatched junction bases numbered 0, after V lost 6 bases and J lost 1 base. Germline-derived CDR1 and CDR2 are MNHEY and SVGAGI.

The rearrangement links TRBV9 to TRBJ1-6; 11 bases agree with TRBD1. The CDR3 covers 16 residues. V dropped 2 bases and J dropped 5; count of bases not matched to a gene: 3. The germline V gene encodes CDR1 SGDLS and CDR2 YYNGEE. The CDR3 DNA reads TGTGCCAGCAGCGTGGGACAGGGGGTCAATAATTCACCCCTCCACTTT. The encoded protein is CASSVGQGVNNSPLHF.

The rearrangement uses TRBV6-5 and TRBJ1-3; unclear D gene. Trimming took off 2 bases at V and 11 bases at J, with 16 bases between the two ends. Germline values: CDR1 MNHEY, CDR2 SVGAGI. The CDR3 contains 14 residues. The CDR3 here is CASSYGLGWSAIYF. The DNA for the CDR3 is TGTGCCAGCAGTTACGGACTGGGGTGGTCCGCCATATATTTT.

V usage is TRBV2 and J usage is TRBJ2-5; D ambiguous. The CDR3 has 11 amino acids. In germline, CDR1 is SNHLY, CDR2 FYNNEI. The V gene lost 8 bases and the J gene lost 0 bases, with 4 bases spanning the gap. The CDR3 loop reads CASRYQETQYF. CDR3 sequence (DNA): TGTGCCAGCCGGTACCAAGAGACCCAGTACTTC.

This chain uses TRBV7-8 with TRBJ1-4; 9 bases fit TRBD1. The CDR3 length is 17 residues. Per the germline V gene, CDR1 is SGHVS and CDR2 is FQNEAQ. V lost 1 base and J lost 5; bases outside the gene matches: 8. Here the CDR3 DNA reads TGTGCCAGCAGCTTAGTACAGGGGGCGCGTCTCAATGAAAAACTGTTTTTT. Translation gives CASSLVQGARLNEKLFF.

The V gene is TRBV6-5, the J gene TRBJ1-3, with D perhaps matching TRBD1 (5 bases). The germline gives CDR1 MNHEY, CDR2 SVGAGI. V was trimmed by 5 bases and J by 0 bases, leaving 8 bases between them. This CDR3 region has 14 residues. Written as DNA, the CDR3 is TGTGCCAGCAGTCAGACAGTCTCTGGAAACACCATATATTTT. Residues: CASSQTVSGNTIYF.

This clone occurred once. The J gene is TRBJ1-6, the V gene TRBV6-5; D is perhaps TRBD1 (5 bases). The CDR3 totals 15 residues. V was shortened by 2 bases and J by 9 bases, with 14 bases between the two germline ends. Per the germline V gene, CDR1 is MNHEY and CDR2 is SVGAGI. The CDR3 bases are TGTGCCAGCAGTTACGAGGCAGGGCGAATTTCACCCCTCCACTTT. It encodes CASSYEAGRISPLHF.

The J gene is TRBJ2-1, the V gene TRBV3-1 (or the pseudogene TRBV3-2); TRBD2 aligns across 12 bases. The CDR3 is 14 amino acids. Germline CDR1 reads LGHDT; CDR2 reads YNNKEL (reference sequence). With V trimmed by 3 bases and J by 10 bases, 4 bases remained unmatched. The CDR3 nucleotides are TGTGCCAGCAGCCAGAGGACTAGCGGGAAAGAGCAGTTCTTC. This codes for CASSQRTSGKEQFF.

The chain carries TRBV19 and TRBJ1-1; 7 bases are a match to TRBD1. Germline CDR1 is LNHDA and CDR2 is SQIVND (reference sequence). Trimming at V came to 5 bases and at J to 3 bases, leaving 9 bases not matched to a gene. The CDR3 loop spans 15 amino acids. This CDR3 is CASSPRGALDTEAFF. CDR3 DNA sequence: TGTGCCAGTAGTCCCAGGGGGGCCCTAGACACTGAAGCTTTCTTT.

CDR3 DNA: TGTGCCAGCAGCTTGGGCCTCAGGGGGACTGAAGAGACCCAGTACTTC. This codes for CASSLGLRGTEETQYF. The chain combines TRBV5-8 with TRBJ2-5, with D possibly being TRBD1 (7 bases). This CDR3 has 16 amino acids. Per germline, CDR1 SGHTS and CDR2 YDEGEE. Trimming pared 0 bases from V and 3 bases from J, leaving 15 bases between.

This clone showed up just once. CDR3 DNA sequence: TGCGCCAGCAAACATATGGACAGCTTGAACACTGAAGCTTTCTTT. The encoded protein is CASKHMDSLNTEAFF. The chain recombines TRBV10-1 with TRBJ1-1; D is perhaps TRBD1 (6 bases). V shed 7 bases and J shed 0 bases, with 15 bases lying between them. CDR3 size: 15 residues. Germline V lookup: CDR1 WNHNN, CDR2 SYGVQD (reference sequence).

The chain joins TRBV2 to TRBJ2-7, with 7 bases aligning to TRBD2. Germline assignment: CDR1 SNHLY and CDR2 FYNNEI. This CDR3 comprises 13 residues. The J segment lost 2 bases and the V segment lost 5 bases, leaving 3 bases of the junction unmatched. The CDR3 region is CASSRLAAYEQYF. DNA of the CDR3: TGTGCCAGCAGTCGACTAGCAGCCTACGAGCAGTACTTC.

This sequence joins TRBV4-1 and TRBJ2-7, with TRBD2 matching over 7 bases. With 3 bases clipped from V and 1 base from J, the junction kept 6 bases outside the gene matches. The CDR3 totals 15 residues. Germline assignment: CDR1 MGHRA and CDR2 YSYEKL. The CDR3 coding sequence is TGCGCCAGCAGCCATATAGCGGGCCTATCCTACGAGCAGTACTTC. Translating it yields CASSHIAGLSYEQYF.

V is TRBV27 and J is TRBJ1-2; D not resolved. The V gene lost 1 base and the J gene lost 5 bases, with 5 bases spanning the gap. The length of the CDR3 is 12 residues. Germline values: CDR1 MNHEY, CDR2 SMNVEV (reference sequence). The CDR3 region is CASSLFGYGYTF. The CDR3 DNA reads as TGTGCCAGCAGTTTATTCGGTTATGGCTACACCTTC.

This sequence joins TRBV29-1 and TRBJ1-6; 11 bases fit TRBD1. CDR1 and CDR2 from the germline V gene are SQVTM and ANQGSEA. Unmatched junction bases numbered 3, after V lost 6 bases and J lost 8 bases. The CDR3 runs 13 residues. Here the CDR3 reads CSVGQGGDSPLHF. In DNA form, the CDR3 reads TGCAGCGTGGGACAGGGGGGGGATTCACCCCTCCACTTT.

The chain combines TRBV19 with TRBJ1-1, with 7 bases fitting TRBD1. CDR3 length equals 17 residues. Germline CDR1 is LNHDA and CDR2 is SQIVND (reference sequence). V lost 3 bases to trimming and J lost 1 base; unmatched junction nucleotides: 11. CDR3 region: CASSISHPGQQNTEAFF. CDR3 nucleotides: TGTGCCAGTAGTATTTCGCACCCGGGACAGCAGAACACTGAAGCTTTCTTT.

The rearrangement uses TRBV6-1 and TRBJ2-7; 7 nucleotides align to TRBD2. The CDR3 has 15 residues. Germline V gene data show CDR1 as MNHNS and CDR2 as SASEGT. With V trimmed by 2 bases and J by 2 bases, 6 bases remained unmatched. The CDR3, as DNA: TGTGCCAGCAGTGAAACGGGACTACCGACCTACGAGCAGTACTTC. Protein sequence: CASSETGLPTYEQYF.

The CDR3 protein is CAISARQGDNSPLHF. The CDR3 DNA reads TGTGCCATCAGTGCTAGGCAGGGGGATAATTCACCCCTCCACTTT. The gene calls are TRBV10-3 and TRBJ1-6; 7 bases map to TRBD1. The CDR3 runs 15 residues. Germline lookup yields CDR1 ENHRY and CDR2 SYGVKD. Trimming took 4 bases from V and 5 from J; bases not matched to a gene: 5.

The chain has TRBV5-1 and TRBJ2-3, with 11 bases identical to TRBD2. Losses at the gene ends were 4 bases for V and 2 bases for J; bases not matched to a gene: 6. The CDR3 covers 16 residues. Germline CDR1 and CDR2: SGHRS and YFSETQ. The CDR3, as DNA: TGCGCCAGCAGCCTAGGACTAGCGGGCTTCACAGATACGCAGTATTTT. Translated, it gives CASSLGLAGFTDTQYF.

This chain joins TRBV7-3 and TRBJ2-7; 7 nucleotides agree with TRBD2. Looked up from germline, CDR1 is SGHTA and CDR2 is FQGTGA. The V segment lost 4 bases and the J segment 2 bases; nucleotides outside the gene matches: 8. This CDR3 is built from 15 residues. The CDR3 DNA follows: TGTGCCAGCAGCTCTTCACCTGGGGGGGCCTACGAGCAGTACTTC. Translated, it gives CASSSSPGGAYEQYF.

Only a few counts were recorded for this clone. The chain uses TRBV7-2 and TRBJ2-1; TRBD2 aligns across 8 bases. With V trimmed by 5 bases and J by 10 bases, 16 bases remained unmatched. Germline CDR1 is SGHTA and CDR2 is FQGNSA. The CDR3 loop spans 16 amino acids. Here the CDR3 reads CASSPALTSARREQFF. The CDR3, as DNA: TGTGCCAGCAGCCCGGCCCTGACTAGCGCAAGAAGGGAGCAGTTCTTC.

The chain carries TRBV9 and TRBJ1-6, with D possibly matching TRBD1 (6 bases). The length of the CDR3 is 13 residues. The V and J ends lost 1 base and 8 bases respectively, with 7 bases between them. The germline V gene has CDR1 SGDLS and CDR2 YYNGEE. The CDR3: CASSVRQDSPLHF. CDR3 DNA sequence: TGTGCCAGCAGCGTAAGACAGGATTCACCCCTCCACTTT.

The chain recombines TRBV11-2 with TRBJ2-1; 10 bases agree with TRBD2. The CDR3 length is 15 residues. From germline, CDR1 is SGHAT and CDR2 FQNNGV. The V and J ends lost 5 bases and 4 bases, in that order; junction bases with no gene match: 5. Here the CDR3 reads CASSLGLAAYNEQFF. For the CDR3, the DNA is TGTGCCAGCAGCCTCGGACTAGCGGCGTACAATGAGCAGTTCTTC.

The V and J genes are TRBV5-1 and TRBJ2-3, with 7 nucleotides matching TRBD2. With V trimmed by 4 bases and J by 6 bases, 5 bases remained unmatched. Germline V gene lookup returns CDR1 SGHRS and CDR2 YFSETQ. This CDR3 contains 13 residues. The CDR3 reads CASSQRGDDTQYF. Written as DNA, the CDR3 is TGCGCCAGCAGCCAACGGGGGGATGATACGCAGTATTTT.

The rearrangement links TRBV4-1 to TRBJ2-1, with D perhaps TRBD1 (6 bases). V lost 2 bases and J 12 bases, leaving 17 bases between the germline ends. CDR1 and CDR2 (germline): MGHRA, YSYEKL. This CDR3 comprises 14 residues. The CDR3 coding sequence is TGCGCCAGCAGCCAACCCGACAGGATAGCAAGGCAGTTCTTC. Amino acid sequence: CASSQPDRIARQFF.

The chain employs TRBV19 and TRBJ2-2, with a tentative D call TRBD2 (7 bases). V was cut by 5 bases and J by 7 bases, with 14 bases left in between. The CDR3 spans 14 residues. Germline-derived CDR1 and CDR2 are LNHDA and SQIVND (reference sequence). The CDR3 DNA is TGTGCCAGTAGTTCTCAAGGGGGGGGCGGGGAGCTGTTTTTT. Amino acids: CASSSQGGGGELFF.

This chain uses TRBV12-5 with TRBJ1-2; 7 positions match TRBD1. This CDR3 comprises 13 residues. The V segment lost 6 bases and the J segment 8 bases; nucleotides outside the gene matches: 9. From germline, CDR1 is LGHNT and CDR2 FRNRAP. The CDR3 nucleotides are TGTGCTAGTGGAACAGGGGAGCCGGCGGGCTACACCTTC. Translation: CASGTGEPAGYTF.

The V gene is TRBV4-2, the J gene TRBJ1-3; D remains ambiguous. Looked up from germline, CDR1 is LGHNA and CDR2 is YNFKEQ. Trimming stripped 4 bases from V and 0 bases from J, with 13 bases between. This CDR3 has 16 residues. The CDR3 loop reads CASSPFGGSSGNTIYF. The CDR3 DNA reads as TGTGCCAGCAGCCCGTTTGGTGGCAGCTCTGGAAACACCATATATTTT.

V usage is TRBV24-1 and J usage is TRBJ2-1; a possible D gene is TRBD1 (6 bases). The V end was cut by 3 bases, the J end by 1 base, with 12 bases between. There are 16 residues in the CDR3. Germline CDR1 KGHDR, CDR2 SFDVKD. The CDR3 coding sequence is TGTGCCACCAGTGATCCGAGGGGGAGTTCCTACAATGAGCAGTTCTTC. This translates into CATSDPRGSSYNEQFF.